The rows below give T cell receptor beta chains drawn from one sample of a study of response to subunit inactivated influenza vaccine. TCRdb called the RT-PCR reads again in MiXCR, with one record for every CDR3 protein. Of 860,000 or so distinct CDR3 sequences in the sample, about 20% were seen once. Sequences were derived from PBMCs from blood, sampled roughly 5 days after vaccination. Every receptor here comes from a man aged 50-59 years who received an inactivated influenza vaccine. CDR3s include the opening cysteine and the closing phenylalanine or tryptophan. A D gene is named only where the DNA matches it firmly. Only some rows state a clone size, as once, few, many or a class for expanded clones.

V	size	J	D	CDR3	DNA
TRBV7-2	many	TRBJ1-1	NA	CASSLRPSQGGTEAFF	TGTGCCAGCAGCTTACGACCCAGTCAGGGTGGCACTGAAGCTTTCTTT
TRBV20-1	many	TRBJ2-7	NA	CSGLSGNPSYEQYF	TGCAGCGGTCTTTCAGGTAACCCCAGCTACGAGCAGTACTTC
TRBV5-6	NA	TRBJ1-2	NA	CASSLGQKAYGYTF	TGTGCCAGCAGCTTGGGACAGAAGGCCTATGGCTACACCTTC
TRBV11-2	NA	TRBJ2-1	TRBD1	CASSLGGTDNNEQFF	TGTGCCAGCAGCTTAGGGGGGACAGACAACAATGAGCAGTTCTTC
TRBV12-3/TRBV12-4	NA	TRBJ2-5	NA	CASSPTLGGQETQYF	TGTGCCAGCAGTCCAACCCTAGGGGGGCAAGAGACCCAGTACTTC
TRBV7-9	NA	TRBJ1-1	NA	CASSSYLDRNTEAFF	TGTGCCAGCAGCTCTTACTTGGACAGGAACACTGAAGCTTTCTTT
TRBV18	NA	TRBJ1-1	NA	CASSRSVGTEAFF	TGTGCCAGCTCACGATCCGTGGGGACTGAAGCTTTCTTT
TRBV11-1	NA	TRBJ2-4	NA	CASSLSVENIQYF	TGTGCCAGCAGCTTATCTGTAGAAAACATTCAGTACTTC
TRBV9	few	TRBJ1-6	TRBD1	CASGPGQHNSPLHF	TGTGCCAGCGGACCGGGACAGCATAATTCACCCCTCCACTTT
TRBV5-1	few	TRBJ1-2	NA	CASSPNYYGYTF	TGCGCCAGCAGCCCAAACTACTATGGCTACACCTTC
TRBV7-2	few	TRBJ2-2	NA	CASRQGEAGELFF	TGTGCCAGCAGGCAGGGCGAGGCCGGGGAGCTGTTTTTT
TRBV20-1	NA	TRBJ1-6	NA	CSARAGGSSYNSPLHF	TGCAGTGCTAGGGCAGGAGGGAGCTCCTATAATTCACCCCTCCACTTT
TRBV7-6	NA	TRBJ2-5	TRBD2	CASSLAGGMETQYF	TGTGCCAGCAGCTTAGCGGGGGGGATGGAGACCCAGTACTTC
TRBV20-1	many	TRBJ2-1	NA	CSARDIISYNEQFF	TGCAGTGCTAGAGATATCATCTCCTACAATGAGCAGTTCTTC
TRBV28	few	TRBJ1-1	NA	CASSLGWVNTEAFF	TGTGCCAGCAGTTTAGGTTGGGTTAACACTGAAGCTTTCTTT
TRBV28	few	TRBJ1-2	NA	CASSFIWGQGYTF	TGTGCCAGCAGTTTTATCTGGGGGCAGGGCTACACCTTC
TRBV5-1	few	TRBJ2-5	TRBD2	CASSSIPSGAETQYF	TGCGCCAGCAGCTCAATTCCTAGCGGGGCTGAGACCCAGTACTTC
TRBV10-3	many	TRBJ1-1	TRBD1	CAIRPRDRRMNTEAFF	TGTGCCATCAGACCCCGGGACAGGCGCATGAACACTGAAGCTTTCTTT
TRBV20-1	NA	TRBJ2-2	NA	CSARRQGSTGELFF	TGCAGTGCTAGACGGCAGGGGAGCACCGGGGAGCTGTTTTTT
TRBV29-1	NA	TRBJ1-2	NA	CSDYYPLSNYGYTF	TGCAGCGACTATTACCCCCTCTCTAACTATGGCTACACCTTC
TRBV4-2	few	TRBJ2-1	NA	CASSTAYRVNEQFF	TGTGCCAGCAGCACAGCGTACAGGGTCAATGAGCAGTTCTTC
TRBV5-1	NA	TRBJ2-3	NA	CASSRFIGDTQYF	TGCGCCAGCAGCCGTTTCATTGGGGATACGCAGTATTTT
TRBV11-2	few	TRBJ1-2	NA	CADGAYYGYTF	TGTGCCGACGGGGCGTACTATGGCTACACCTTC
TRBV9	NA	TRBJ2-5	TRBD2	CASSVNSGALQETQYF	TGTGCCAGCAGCGTCAATAGCGGGGCCCTACAAGAGACCCAGTACTTC
TRBV5-4	NA	TRBJ2-3	NA	CASSSHPGTSTDTQYF	TGTGCCAGCAGCTCACATCCCGGTACTAGCACAGATACGCAGTATTTT
TRBV20-1	few	TRBJ2-1	NA	CSARDPGRVGGDEQFF	TGCAGTGCTAGAGATCCGGGCAGGGTGGGAGGTGATGAGCAGTTCTTC
TRBV7-9	few	TRBJ2-5	TRBD2	CASSPGTSGRGETQYF	TGTGCCAGCAGTCCCGGGACTAGCGGGAGAGGGGAGACCCAGTACTTC
TRBV7-9	NA	TRBJ1-3	NA	CASSRDAGNTIYF	TGTGCCAGCAGCCGAGATGCTGGAAACACCATATATTTT
TRBV6-4	once	TRBJ2-1	TRBD2	CASSRASGGGEQFF	TGTGCCAGCAGTAGGGCTAGCGGGGGCGGCGAGCAGTTCTTC
TRBV7-6	NA	TRBJ2-1	TRBD2	CASSRGWRGDEQFF	TGTGCCAGCAGCCGGGGCTGGCGGGGGGATGAGCAGTTCTTC
TRBV24-1	NA	TRBJ2-5	TRBD1	CATSENRQGGETQYF	TGTGCCACCAGTGAGAACAGACAGGGTGGGGAGACCCAGTACTTC
TRBV3-1	few	TRBJ2-3	TRBD2	CASSQLWRTSGSTDTQYF	TGTGCCAGCAGCCAACTGTGGCGGACTAGCGGGAGCACAGATACGCAGTATTTT
TRBV2	NA	TRBJ2-1	NA	CASRRGGQTYNEQFF	TGTGCCAGCAGAAGAGGTGGGCAGACCTACAATGAGCAGTTCTTC
TRBV20-1	NA	TRBJ2-7	TRBD2	CSARSGTSRTQYEQYF	TGCAGTGCTAGATCCGGGACTAGCAGGACCCAGTACGAGCAGTACTTC
TRBV20-1	NA	TRBJ2-1	NA	CSARVNRAKFF	TGCAGTGCTAGAGTGAACAGGGCGAAGTTCTTC
TRBV28	few	TRBJ2-3	NA	CASSPAGKEDTQYF	TGTGCCAGCAGTCCTGCCGGGAAGGAGGATACGCAGTATTTT
TRBV5-6	few	TRBJ2-6	NA	CASSLMWTTGANVLTF	TGTGCCAGCAGCCTAATGTGGACGACTGGGGCCAACGTCCTGACTTTC
TRBV28	few	TRBJ2-4	NA	CASSGWDLAKNIQYF	TGTGCCAGCAGTGGTTGGGACCTAGCCAAAAACATTCAGTACTTC
TRBV28	NA	TRBJ2-7	TRBD1	CASRLEGAHEQYF	TGTGCCAGCAGGTTAGAGGGGGCCCACGAGCAGTACTTC
TRBV6-5	NA	TRBJ2-1	NA	CASSSTLNEQFF	TGTGCCAGCAGTTCAACGTTGAATGAGCAGTTCTTC
TRBV12-3/TRBV12-4	few	TRBJ1-4	NA	CASSKQMIDEKLFF	TGTGCCAGCAGTAAACAAATGATAGATGAAAAACTGTTTTTT
TRBV6-1	few	TRBJ1-4	NA	CASSEWVQANEKLFF	TGTGCCAGCAGTGAATGGGTACAGGCGAATGAAAAACTGTTTTTT
TRBV7-2	NA	TRBJ2-1	TRBD1	CASSLTITGGRKQFF	TGTGCCAGCAGCTTAACGATCACAGGGGGTCGTAAGCAGTTCTTC
TRBV20-1	NA	TRBJ2-5	NA	CSARNIGDTVEETQYF	TGCAGTGCTAGAAATATCGGGGACACGGTTGAAGAGACCCAGTACTTC
TRBV12-3/TRBV12-4	NA	TRBJ1-1	NA	CASSRYRVGYTEAFF	TGTGCCAGCAGCCGTTACAGGGTCGGTTACACTGAAGCTTTCTTT
TRBV7-2	few	TRBJ2-1	NA	CASSRMHEQFF	TGTGCCAGCAGCCGTATGCATGAGCAGTTCTTC
TRBV12-3/TRBV12-4	NA	TRBJ2-1	NA	CASRRGTVGEQFF	TGTGCCAGCAGGAGGGGGACGGTCGGTGAGCAGTTCTTC
TRBV30	NA	TRBJ2-5	NA	CAWSPTRETQYF	TGTGCCTGGAGTCCGACTAGGGAGACCCAGTACTTC
TRBV29-1	few	TRBJ2-1	TRBD2	CSYSTIRTSGYNEQFF	TGCAGCTACTCAACCATCAGGACTAGCGGCTACAATGAGCAGTTCTTC
TRBV5-5	few	TRBJ2-1	NA	CASSLNAAGEQFF	TGTGCCAGCAGCTTGAATGCGGCGGGTGAGCAGTTCTTC
TRBV29-1	NA	TRBJ2-5	NA	CSVEEGAETQYF	TGCAGCGTTGAGGAGGGGGCTGAGACCCAGTACTTC
TRBV7-2	NA	TRBJ2-5	NA	CASSQWASAVYETQYF	TGTGCCAGCAGCCAATGGGCTAGCGCGGTATATGAGACCCAGTACTTC
TRBV6-1	NA	TRBJ2-1	TRBD2	CASSRGTSGSYEQFF	TGTGCCAGCAGCCGAGGTACTAGCGGGAGCTATGAGCAGTTCTTC
TRBV20-1	NA	TRBJ2-7	TRBD2	CSASSWGLEGGYEQYF	TGCAGTGCCTCCTCCTGGGGACTAGAGGGCGGCTACGAGCAGTACTTC
TRBV4-3	few	TRBJ2-4	NA	CASSQDRPAQGNIQYF	TGCGCCAGCAGCCAAGATCGCCCCGCCCAGGGGAACATTCAGTACTTC